This T cell receptor (beta chain) was identified during a study of breast tumors, draining lymph nodes, adjacent tissues. Axillary draining lymph nodes of breast cancer patients supplied the node samples. TCRdb analysed the multiplex PCR reads with MiXCR anew, one entry per CDR3 protein. The table has about 200,000 distinct CDR3 sequences, roughly 31% seen once. General observations from the study: Compared with lymph nodes, tumors were less diverse; compared with nontumor tissue, more. The data were judged consistent with most tumor T cells coming from lymph node and expanding in tumor.

Germline V CDR1 and CDR2: SGHDT, YYEEEE. CDR3 length: 15 amino acids. V lost 4 bases and J 0 bases, leaving 14 bases between the germline ends. This clonotype occurred many times. Antigen specificity is unknown. Sequencing used axillary lymph node tissue. The clonotype was recovered from a female donor with breast cancer. Some clones in this sample may be carry-over from other donors' samples. V usage is TRBV5-6 and J usage is TRBJ2-7, with D hard to call. CDR3 coding DNA: TGTGCCAGCAGCCGATCCGGGTCGAGCTCCTACGAGCAGTACTTC. Its protein is CASSRSGSSSYEQYF.